These T cell receptor beta chains were read from a single sample in a study of CD8 T cells in Susac syndrome. TCRdb called the immunoSEQ multiplex PCR reads again in MiXCR, with one record for every CDR3 protein. The sample gives 85,000 to 95,000 distinct CDR3 sequences, 90% to 95% of which show up once; about 0.3% is in the top ten. The sequenced sample was CD4+ T cells from PBMCs. These receptors all come from a human donor with Susac syndrome. Both conserved end residues are part of each CDR3. D genes are given only for firm matches. Clone sizes are given selectively: once, few, many, or a class where the clone is expanded.

j_call v_call clone_size d_call cdr3_aa cdr3_nt
TRBJ2-3 TRBV6-6 once . CASSSRTGTDTQYF TGTGCCAGCAGTTCGAGGACGGGCACAGATACGCAGTATTTT
TRBJ1-2 TRBV7-2 . . CASSFGFLSGYTF TGTGCCAGCAGCTTCGGTTTCCTAAGTGGCTACACCTTC
TRBJ2-5 TRBV5-6 . TRBD2 CASSSGGAVETQYF TGTGCCAGCAGTAGCGGGGGGGCCGTTGAGACCCAGTACTTC
TRBJ1-1 TRBV18 . . CASSPKENTEAFF TGTGCCAGCTCACCAAAGGAGAACACTGAAGCTTTCTTT
TRBJ1-3 TRBV6-4 . . CASTPGARGNTIYF TGTGCCAGCACGCCCGGGGCGCGAGGAAACACCATATATTTT
TRBJ2-7 TRBV5-1 . . CASSLAGLYEQYF TGCGCCAGCAGCTTGGCCGGTCTCTACGAGCAGTACTTC
TRBJ2-4 TRBV29-1 once . CSVEFPLELVKNIQYF TGCAGCGTTGAATTCCCCCTGGAGCTGGTCAAAAACATTCAGTACTTC
TRBJ2-5 TRBV6-6 . . CASSYRQETQYF TGTGCCAGCAGTTACCGGCAAGAGACCCAGTACTTC
TRBJ2-7 TRBV11-2 . . CASSLPHGGFGEQYF TGTGCCAGCAGCCTCCCCCATGGGGGGTTCGGGGAGCAGTACTTC
TRBJ2-5 TRBV29-1 . TRBD1 CSAEGDRAVQETQYF TGCAGCGCTGAAGGGGACAGGGCCGTCCAAGAGACCCAGTACTTC
TRBJ2-2 TRBV6-2/TRBV6-3 . . CASRGGELFF TGTGCCAGCAGGGGCGGGGAGCTGTTTTTT
TRBJ2-7 TRBV18 . TRBD1 CASSPEDRGSTYEQYF TGTGCCAGCTCACCGGAGGACAGGGGTTCTACCTACGAGCAGTACTTC
TRBJ1-2 TRBV5-1 . . CASSFGDNYGYTF TGCGCCAGCAGCTTCGGAGACAACTATGGCTACACCTTC
TRBJ2-1 TRBV27 . TRBD2 CASSLGRGGPNEQFF TGTGCCAGCAGTTTAGGGCGGGGGGGTCCCAATGAGCAGTTCTTC
TRBJ2-3 TRBV20-1 . . CSARDPRGYTDTQYF TGCAGTGCTAGAGATCCGAGGGGCTACACAGATACGCAGTATTTT
TRBJ1-2 TRBV30 . . CAWSADNYGYTF TGTGCCTGGAGTGCGGATAACTATGGCTACACCTTC
TRBJ2-1 TRBV7-9 . TRBD2 CASSQATSGVNEQFF TGTGCCAGCAGCCAGGCGACTAGCGGGGTCAATGAGCAGTTCTTC
TRBJ2-1 TRBV27 . . CASRPKRTNYNEQFF TGTGCCAGCAGACCAAAAAGGACTAACTACAATGAGCAGTTCTTC
TRBJ2-2 TRBV30 . TRBD2 CAWERGPRAGELFF TGTGCCTGGGAGCGGGGGCCCCGCGCCGGGGAGCTGTTTTTT
TRBJ2-7 TRBV7-3 . TRBD1 CASSLKTGGYYEQYF TGTGCCAGCAGCTTAAAGACAGGGGGTTACTACGAGCAGTACTTC
TRBJ1-5 TRBV29-1 . TRBD1 CSVSGTDQPQHF TGCAGCGTTTCCGGGACAGATCAGCCCCAGCATTTT
TRBJ2-7 TRBV6-6 . TRBD1 CASSYSRDRGDEQYF TGTGCCAGCAGTTACTCGAGAGACAGGGGGGACGAGCAGTACTTC
TRBJ2-2 TRBV9 . . CASSVQGLLGGELFF TGTGCCAGCAGCGTTCAGGGGCTTCTGGGCGGGGAGCTGTTTTTT
TRBJ1-5 TRBV18 . TRBD1 CASSPDRKSNQPQHF TGTGCCAGCTCACCGGACAGGAAGAGCAATCAGCCCCAGCATTTT
TRBJ2-1 TRBV18 . . CASSPPGLNNEQFF TGTGCCAGCTCACCTCCGGGACTGAACAATGAGCAGTTCTTC
TRBJ1-2 TRBV30 . . CAWSEDSFYGYTF TGTGCCTGGAGTGAAGACAGCTTCTATGGCTACACCTTC
TRBJ2-7 TRBV5-6 . TRBD2 CASSLPGGSYEQYF TGTGCCAGCAGCTTACCGGGAGGGAGCTACGAGCAGTACTTC
TRBJ1-2 TRBV7-8 . TRBD1 CASSSQTGGNYGYTF TGTGCCAGCAGCTCGCAGACAGGGGGGAACTATGGCTACACCTTC
TRBJ1-2 TRBV20-1 . . CSARTLDGYGYTF TGCAGTGCTAGAACCCTGGACGGCTATGGCTACACCTTC
TRBJ2-5 TRBV7-2 . TRBD1 CASSLGDRGQETQYF TGTGCCAGCAGCTTAGGGGACAGGGGGCAAGAGACCCAGTACTTC
TRBJ1-6 TRBV6-5 . TRBD1 CASSYSRGLGDSPLHF TGTGCCAGCAGTTACTCGAGGGGGCTTGGCGATTCACCCCTCCACTTT
TRBJ1-2 TRBV4-1 . . CASSQVILAGYTF TGCGCCAGCAGCCAAGTAATCTTGGCTGGCTACACCTTC
TRBJ2-4 TRBV20-1 . TRBD1 CSAPGTGDLNIQYF TGCAGTGCGCCCGGGACAGGGGACCTGAACATTCAGTACTTC
TRBJ2-2 TRBV7-2 . TRBD2 CASSLDSGRNTGELFF TGTGCCAGCAGCTTAGATAGCGGGAGGAACACCGGGGAGCTGTTTTTT
TRBJ2-6 TRBV15 . . CATSGQLISGANVLTF TGTGCCACCAGCGGGCAATTAATCTCTGGGGCCAACGTCCTGACTTTC
TRBJ1-2 TRBV30 . . CACHRVQNYGYTF TGTGCCTGTCACAGGGTCCAGAACTATGGCTACACCTTC
TRBJ2-6 TRBV5-1 . . CASSLGDSGANVLTF TGCGCCAGCAGCTTGGGAGACTCTGGGGCCAACGTCCTGACTTTC
TRBJ2-7 TRBV15 . TRBD2 CATSRGLAGGEQYF TGTGCCACCAGCAGAGGTCTAGCGGGGGGGGAGCAGTACTTC
TRBJ1-2 TRBV29-1 . TRBD1 CSDGQGTGYGYTF TGCAGCGACGGACAGGGGACGGGATATGGCTACACCTTC
TRBJ2-3 TRBV5-1 . . CASSYSGTPSTDTQYF TGCGCCAGCAGTTACTCCGGGACCCCTAGCACAGATACGCAGTATTTT
TRBJ1-2 TRBV24-1 . . CATRDGSYGYTF TGTGCCACCAGAGACGGCTCCTATGGCTACACCTTC
TRBJ2-7 TRBV2 . . CASSGFGGNYEQYF TGTGCCAGCAGTGGCTTCGGCGGGAACTACGAGCAGTACTTC
TRBJ2-5 TRBV3-1 . . CASSPGKTTLGETQYF TGTGCCAGCAGCCCAGGGAAGACTACCCTAGGGGAGACCCAGTACTTC
TRBJ2-2 TRBV15 . . CATSRGDTGELFF TGTGCCACCAGCAGAGGGGACACCGGGGAGCTGTTTTTT
TRBJ2-3 TRBV13 . . CASSLRGPGSAAEDTQYF TGTGCCAGCAGCTTAAGGGGCCCGGGCTCCGCAGCGGAAGATACGCAGTATTTT